The 26 T cell receptor beta chains below all came from one sample that was sequenced in a study of blood T cell repertoires in COVID-19. Only in-frame clones appear in the TCRdb table, and some are missing; sequencing was by immunoSEQ multiplex PCR. This sample has 84,000 or so clones, with 80% found just once. Material: peripheral blood. These receptors originate from a woman older than 75 with acute or convalescent COVID-19.

The gene calls are TRBV2 and TRBJ1-2, with unresolved D. The CDR3 length is 13 residues. Per germline, CDR1 SNHLY and CDR2 FYNNEI. Deletions cut 6 bases from V and 4 bases from J, with 12 bases between. As DNA, the CDR3 is TGTGCCAGCAGACAAGGAGGGCTCTATGGCTACACCTTC. It is translated as CASRQGGLYGYTF.

V gene TRBV2 combines with J gene TRBJ1-1, with TRBD1 matching over 8 bases. The CDR3 has 15 residues. Trimming cost V 6 bases and J 1 base; bases outside gene matches: 7. Germline V gives CDR1 SNHLY, CDR2 FYNNEI. The CDR3 sequence: CASRDTGQGNTEAFF. In DNA, the CDR3 is TGTGCCAGCAGGGACACAGGACAGGGGAACACTGAAGCTTTCTTT.

This chain uses TRBV6-6 with TRBJ1-1; D remains unclear. V was pared by 5 bases and J by 1 base, with 8 bases between. CDR1 and CDR2 (germline): MNHNY, SVGAGI (reference sequence). The CDR3 has 13 amino acids. CDR3 in DNA: TGTGCCAGCAGTACACAGAAGAACACTGAAGCTTTCTTT. Protein product: CASSTQKNTEAFF.

The rearrangement links TRBV18 to TRBJ2-3, with TRBD2 matching 8 bases. The V gene end was trimmed by 1 base and the J gene end by 2 bases; junction bases not matched to a gene: 5. CDR1 is KGHSH and CDR2 is LQKENI in the germline V gene. The length of the CDR3 is 16 residues. CDR3 loop: CASSPQAGVTTDTQYF. CDR3 DNA: TGTGCCAGCTCACCACAAGCGGGAGTGACCACAGATACGCAGTATTTT. The variable domain in full, with the rest retrieved from reference TRBV18 and TRBJ2-3, is NAGVMQNPRHLVRRRGQEARLRCSPMKGHSHVYWYRQLPEEGLKFMVYLQKENIIDESGMPKERFSAEFPKEGPSILRIQQVVRGDSAAYFCASSPQAGVTTDTQYFGPGTRLTVL.

This clone appeared a few times. This sequence joins TRBV19 and TRBJ1-4; D is possibly TRBD1 (5 bases). The V end lost 10 bases, the J end lost 0 bases, and 15 bases lay between the germline ends. Germline loops: CDR1 LNHDA, CDR2 SQIVND (reference sequence). The CDR3 totals 15 residues. CDR3 sequence reads: CATTRWGATNEKLFF. Here the CDR3 DNA reads TGTGCCACCACCCGGTGGGGGGCAACTAATGAAAAACTGTTTTTT.

The J gene is TRBJ1-1, the V gene TRBV5-1; D may be TRBD1 (5 bases). Germline CDR1 SGHRS, CDR2 YFSETQ. The CDR3 extends over 14 amino acids. V lost 3 bases and J lost 2, with 11 bases in between. The CDR3 nucleotides are TGCGCCAGCAGCTCCCCCGACAGTAACACTGAAGCTTTCTTT. It yields the protein CASSSPDSNTEAFF.

V is TRBV5-1 and J is TRBJ2-7; possible D gene TRBD1, 6 bases. This CDR3 is 13 amino acids long. The germline V and J ends were trimmed by 4 bases and 2 bases, with 10 bases remaining between them. Germline V CDR1 and CDR2: SGHRS, YFSETQ. CDR3 coding DNA: TGCGCCAGCAGCCACAGGGAAGCCTACGAGCAGTACTTC. Protein sequence: CASSHREAYEQYF.

The chain has TRBV5-1 and TRBJ2-2, with D tentatively TRBD1 (6 bases). The V gene lost 4 bases and the J gene lost 4 bases, with 14 bases spanning the gap. Germline V CDR1 and CDR2: SGHRS, YFSETQ. The CDR3 extends over 15 amino acids. This chain's CDR3 is CASSPQGILTGELFF. DNA for the CDR3: TGCGCCAGCAGCCCACAGGGAATACTCACCGGGGAGCTGTTTTTT.

J is TRBJ1-3 and V is TRBV3-1 (or the pseudogene TRBV3-2), with 7 bases that match TRBD1. CDR1 and CDR2 from the germline V gene are LGHDT and YNNKEL (reference sequence). V lost 4 bases and J lost 3; bases outside the gene matches: 18. CDR3 length: 19 residues. Here the CDR3 DNA reads TGTGCCAGCAGCCTTTTTATTTCGTCGGAGGGGGCGCGTGGAAACACCATATATTTT. Its protein product is CASSLFISSEGARGNTIYF.

The chain has TRBV7-2 and TRBJ2-3, with unresolved D. This CDR3 has 12 residues. Germline CDR1 reads SGHTA; CDR2 reads FQGNSA. V shed 2 bases and J shed 5 bases, with 5 bases lying between them. CDR3 amino acids: CASSLREDTQYF. The CDR3 nucleotides read TGTGCCAGCAGCTTAAGAGAAGATACGCAGTATTTT.

The rearrangement uses TRBV11-2 and TRBJ2-7; 8 nucleotides align to TRBD2. V was clipped by 1 base and J by 3 bases; unmatched bases: 11. This CDR3 has 17 amino acids. The V gene's germline CDR1 is SGHAT and CDR2 FQNNGV. The CDR3 nucleotides are TGTGCCAGCAGCTTAGGGCGGGGGGCGCCCAGGAACTACGAGCAGTACTTC. This codes for CASSLGRGAPRNYEQYF.

The rearrangement joins TRBV2 to TRBJ2-2; 10 positions agree with TRBD1. The CDR3 extends over 15 amino acids. The germline CDR1 and CDR2 sequences are SNHLY and FYNNEI. V was clipped by 4 bases and J by 3 bases; unmatched bases: 2. CDR3 in amino acids: CASSGQGADTGELFF. The CDR3 coding sequence is TGTGCCAGCAGTGGACAGGGGGCGGACACCGGGGAGCTGTTTTTT. The complete variable domain, with remaining parts taken from reference TRBV2 and TRBJ2-2, reads EPEVTQTPSHQVTQMGQEVILRCVPISNHLYFYWYRQILGQKVEFLVSFYNNEISEKSEIFDDQFSVERPDGSNFTLKIRSTKLEDSAMYFCASSGQGADTGELFFGEGSRLTVL.

This sequence joins TRBV3-1 (or the pseudogene TRBV3-2) and TRBJ1-6; 9 bases are a match to TRBD1. Trimming cost V 1 base and J 7 bases; bases outside gene matches: 5. This CDR3 spans 16 amino acids. Germline V gene lookup returns CDR1 LGHDT and CDR2 YNNKEL (reference sequence). The CDR3 sequence is CASSQAGTGRNSPLHF. The CDR3 region has the DNA TGTGCCAGCAGCCAAGCCGGGACAGGGCGGAATTCACCCCTCCACTTT.

The chain links TRBV11-2 to TRBJ1-1; D unresolved. V lost 3 bases to trimming and J lost 4 bases, with 15 bases between them. The CDR3 length is 15 residues. Germline loops: CDR1 SGHAT, CDR2 FQNNGV. The chain's CDR3 is CASSFDLTAVTEAFF. The CDR3, as DNA: TGTGCCAGCAGCTTCGACTTAACAGCGGTCACTGAAGCTTTCTTT.

The chain uses TRBV7-9 and TRBJ2-2; TRBD1 agrees at 8 bases. Germline CDR1 reads SEHNR; CDR2 reads FQNEAQ (reference sequence). With V trimmed by 1 base and J by 3 bases, 4 bases remained unmatched. The CDR3 has 16 amino acids. The CDR3 DNA reads as TGTGCCAGCAGCTTAGGGACAGGGAGCGACACCGGGGAGCTGTTTTTT. It encodes CASSLGTGSDTGELFF.

The chain joins TRBV14 to TRBJ1-2; D remains ambiguous. The CDR3 covers 14 residues. The V end was cut by 1 base, the J end by 8 bases, with 14 bases between. CDR1 SGHDN and CDR2 FVKESK come from the germline V gene. The CDR3 sequence: CASSQGYEAWGYTF. Written as DNA, the CDR3 is TGTGCCAGCAGCCAAGGGTACGAGGCTTGGGGCTACACCTTC.

For this clone: Other DNA sequences from this sample encode an identical CDR3 as well. V is TRBV2 and J is TRBJ1-5; 9 bases map to TRBD1. After removal of 5 bases from V and 5 bases from J, the junction contained 4 bases not matched to a gene. In germline, CDR1 is SNHLY, CDR2 FYNNEI. The length of the CDR3 is 14 residues. Written as DNA, the CDR3 is TGTGCCAGCAGTCTACAGGGGGCGGATCAGCCCCAGCATTTT. Protein product: CASSLQGADQPQHF.

This sequence joins TRBV20-1 and TRBJ2-7; TRBD2 aligns across 7 bases. The CDR3 length is 14 residues. V gave up 3 bases and J gave up 0 bases; unmatched junction bases: 5. Germline lookup yields CDR1 DFQATT and CDR2 SNEGSKA (reference sequence). Written as DNA, the CDR3 is TGCAGTGCTAGTGTCCAGCGGGGCTCCTACGAGCAGTACTTC. It translates to CSASVQRGSYEQYF.

The chain is built from TRBV29-1 and TRBJ1-2; D unresolved. CDR3 size: 14 residues. The V end was cut by 4 bases, the J end by 7 bases, with 19 bases between. Germline V CDR1 and CDR2: SQVTM, ANQGSEA. CDR3 DNA sequence: TGCAGCGTTGGGACCGGAGGGTTCGGAAGTGGCTACACCTTC. This codes for CSVGTGGFGSGYTF.

This clone was seen only once. The chain carries TRBV29-1 and TRBJ1-3; D remains unclear. Trimming pared 4 bases from V and 2 bases from J, leaving 6 bases between. The CDR3 sequence is 12 residues long. Germline V lookup: CDR1 SQVTM, CDR2 ANQGSEA. The CDR3 here is CSVGGAGNTIYF. CDR3 nucleotide sequence: TGCAGCGTTGGTGGAGCTGGAAACACCATATATTTT.

The rearrangement links TRBV11-2 to TRBJ2-3; TRBD2 is a possible D gene (5 bases). Germline lookup yields CDR1 SGHAT and CDR2 FQNNGV. Trimming removed 5 bases at V and 0 bases at J, with 9 bases between. The CDR3 consists of 14 residues. CDR3 region: CASSGRTSTDTQYF. The CDR3 nucleotides read TGTGCCAGCAGCGGAAGGACTAGCACAGATACGCAGTATTTT.

V and J are TRBV3-1 (or the pseudogene TRBV3-2) and TRBJ2-1, with 11 bases matching TRBD2. CDR3 length equals 15 residues. The V and J ends lost 6 bases and 3 bases, in that order; junction bases with no gene match: 4. Germline V lookup: CDR1 LGHDT, CDR2 YNNKEL (reference sequence). The CDR3 nucleotides are TGTGCCAGCAGTCCTAGCGGGGGGAACTACAATGAGCAGTTCTTC. Translated: CASSPSGGNYNEQFF.

This clone has just a few counts. The chain is built from TRBV30 and TRBJ1-5; no reliable D call. Looked up from germline, CDR1 is GTSNPN and CDR2 is SVGIG (reference sequence). The CDR3 is made up of 14 amino acids. V was shortened by 2 bases and J by 2 bases, with 10 bases between the two germline ends. This CDR3 reads CAWSSQRGNQPQHF. As DNA, the CDR3 is TGTGCCTGGAGTTCACAGAGGGGCAATCAGCCCCAGCATTTT.

The chain couples TRBV5-6 to TRBJ1-4; D is perhaps TRBD1 (5 bases). CDR3 size: 14 residues. Germline CDR1 SGHDT, CDR2 YYEEEE. The V gene lost 7 bases and the J gene lost 7 bases, with 17 bases spanning the gap. The CDR3 region is CASRSLGGSEKLFF. CDR3 bases: TGTGCCAGCCGTTCCTTGGGGGGGAGTGAAAAACTGTTTTTT.

The chain carries TRBV2 and TRBJ2-3; 7 nucleotides agree with TRBD1. In germline, CDR1 is SNHLY, CDR2 FYNNEI. The CDR3 runs 16 residues. J lost 0 bases, V lost 5 bases, and 8 bases had no gene match. Here the CDR3 DNA reads TGTGCCAGCAGTCAAACCCGGGACAGTAGCACAGATACGCAGTATTTT. This sequence encodes CASSQTRDSSTDTQYF.

The chain has TRBV13 and TRBJ2-5, with 11 bases aligning to TRBD2. V gave up 4 bases and J gave up 3 bases; unmatched junction bases: 4. CDR1 and CDR2 (germline): PRHDT, FYEKMQ (reference sequence). This CDR3 comprises 15 residues. This chain's CDR3 is CASSSPGLAEETQYF. The CDR3 DNA reads TGTGCCAGCAGCTCTCCGGGACTAGCGGAAGAGACCCAGTACTTC.